The present TCR beta chain was sequenced within a study of sequential checkpoint blockade in melanoma. Study details: After both sequences, patients received maintenance nivolumab.

The V end lost 0 bases, the J end lost 6 bases, and 14 bases lay between the germline ends. The CDR3 contains 16 residues. CDR1 and CDR2 (germline): MNHEY, SVGAGI. The assay was immunoSEQ multiplex PCR, and TCRdb's table has in-frame clones only and misses some. The data contain around 18,000 clones, roughly 74% of them seen just once; the ten biggest clones take up 30% to 35%. The treatment denotes: randomized to nivolumab then ipilimumab (arm A) or the reverse (arm B). None of the patients previously received DNA-damaging chemotherapy. Live CD3+CD8+ CD19− CD56− cells were sorted from PBMCs. The V call is TRBV6-5, the J call TRBJ2-2; D is ambiguous. The receptor comes from a human donor with melanoma. Sequences were derived from CD8+ T cells sorted from blood (inferred from file names), sampled from a patient given nivolumab and ipilimumab in sequence. The CDR3 DNA follows: TGTGCCAGCAGTTACTCTCAAGCCGGGTACGCCGGGGAGCTGTTTTTT. Translating it yields CASSYSQAGYAGELFF.